This TCR beta chain was obtained from a study of blood T cell repertoires in COVID-19. V shed 5 bases and J 9 bases; nucleotides not matched to a gene: 11. The CDR3 contains 15 residues. Germline lookup yields CDR1 PRHDT and CDR2 FYEKMQ (reference sequence). Profiling relied on immunoSEQ multiplex PCR, and the TCRdb table lists in-frame clones only, not all of them. The sample includes roughly 180,000 clones, 87% of them seen just once. Only one count was recorded for this clone. This TCR derives from a woman younger than 45 who had recovered from COVID-19. The chain links TRBV13 to TRBJ2-1; 9 bases fit TRBD1. Specimen: PBMCs or T cells enriched from blood (not recorded which). CDR3 region: CASSEGQGRHGEQFF. CDR3 nucleotide sequence: TGTGCCAGCAGCGAGGGACAGGGTCGTCACGGTGAGCAGTTCTTC.